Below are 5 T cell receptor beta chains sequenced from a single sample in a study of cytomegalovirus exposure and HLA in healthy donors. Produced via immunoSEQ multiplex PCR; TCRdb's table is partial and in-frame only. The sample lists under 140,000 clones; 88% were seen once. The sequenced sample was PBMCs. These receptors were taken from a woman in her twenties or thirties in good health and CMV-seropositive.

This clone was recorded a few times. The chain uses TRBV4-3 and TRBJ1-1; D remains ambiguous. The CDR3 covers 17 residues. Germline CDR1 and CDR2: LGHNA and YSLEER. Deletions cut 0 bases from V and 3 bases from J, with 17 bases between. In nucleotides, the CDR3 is TGCGCCAGCAGCCAAGAGATAGGCCGGAGCGGGTACACTGAAGCTTTCTTT. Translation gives CASSQEIGRSGYTEAFF.

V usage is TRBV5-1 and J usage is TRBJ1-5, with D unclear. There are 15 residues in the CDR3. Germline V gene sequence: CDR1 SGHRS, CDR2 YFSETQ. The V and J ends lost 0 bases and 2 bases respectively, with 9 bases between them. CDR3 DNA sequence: TGCGCCAGCAGCTTGGCCGGGATTGGCAATCAGCCCCAGCATTTT. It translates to CASSLAGIGNQPQHF.

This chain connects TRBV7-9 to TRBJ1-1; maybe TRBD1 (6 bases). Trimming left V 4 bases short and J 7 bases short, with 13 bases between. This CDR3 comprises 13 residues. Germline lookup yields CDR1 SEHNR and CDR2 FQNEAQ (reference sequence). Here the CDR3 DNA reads TGTGCCAGCAGCTCCGGGACACCGAGTGAAGCTTTCTTT. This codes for CASSSGTPSEAFF.

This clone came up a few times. CDR3 sequence reads: CASSPAARNSPLHF. The CDR3 region has the DNA TGTGCCAGCAGTCCTGCGGCGAGGAATTCACCCCTCCACTTT. J is TRBJ1-6 and V is TRBV2, with no clear D. The CDR3 loop spans 14 amino acids. V lost 5 bases and J lost 7, with 12 bases in between. Germline CDR1 SNHLY, CDR2 FYNNEI.

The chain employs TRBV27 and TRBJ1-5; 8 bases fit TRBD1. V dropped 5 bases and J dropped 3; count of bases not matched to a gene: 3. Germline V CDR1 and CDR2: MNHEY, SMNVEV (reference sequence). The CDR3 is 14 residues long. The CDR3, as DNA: TGTGCCAGCAGTCTGACAGGGGCCAATCAGCCCCAGCATTTT. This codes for CASSLTGANQPQHF.